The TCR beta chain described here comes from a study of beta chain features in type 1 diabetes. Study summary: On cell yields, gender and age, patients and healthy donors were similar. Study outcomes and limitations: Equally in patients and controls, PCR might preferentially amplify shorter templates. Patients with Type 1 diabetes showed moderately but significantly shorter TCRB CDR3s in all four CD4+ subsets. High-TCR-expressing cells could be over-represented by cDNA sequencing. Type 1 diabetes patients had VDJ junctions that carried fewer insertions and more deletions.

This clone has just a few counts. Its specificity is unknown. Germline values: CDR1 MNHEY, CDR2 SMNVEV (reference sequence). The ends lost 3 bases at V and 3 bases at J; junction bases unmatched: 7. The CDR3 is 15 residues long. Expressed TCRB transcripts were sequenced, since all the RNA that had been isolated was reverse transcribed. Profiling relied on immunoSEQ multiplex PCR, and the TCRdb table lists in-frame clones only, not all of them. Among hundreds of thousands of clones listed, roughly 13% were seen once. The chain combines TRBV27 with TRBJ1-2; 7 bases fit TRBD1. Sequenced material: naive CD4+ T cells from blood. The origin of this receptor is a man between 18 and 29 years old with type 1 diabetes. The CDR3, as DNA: TGTGCCAGCAGTTTCCACAGGGGTGAGCACTATGGCTACACCTTC. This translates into CASSFHRGEHYGYTF.